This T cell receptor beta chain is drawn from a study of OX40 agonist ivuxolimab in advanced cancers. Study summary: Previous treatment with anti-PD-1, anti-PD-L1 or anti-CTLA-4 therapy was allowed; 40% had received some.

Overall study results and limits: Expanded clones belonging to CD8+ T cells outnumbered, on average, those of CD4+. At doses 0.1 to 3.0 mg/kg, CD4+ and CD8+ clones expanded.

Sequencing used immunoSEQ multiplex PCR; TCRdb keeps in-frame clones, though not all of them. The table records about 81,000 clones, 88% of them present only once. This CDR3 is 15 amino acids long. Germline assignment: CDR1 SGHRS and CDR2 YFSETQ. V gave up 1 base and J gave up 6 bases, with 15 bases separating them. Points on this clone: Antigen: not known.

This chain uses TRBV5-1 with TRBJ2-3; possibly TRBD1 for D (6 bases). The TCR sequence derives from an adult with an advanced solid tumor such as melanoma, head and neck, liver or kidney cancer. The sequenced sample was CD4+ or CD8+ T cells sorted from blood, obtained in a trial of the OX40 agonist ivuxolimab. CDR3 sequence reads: CASSLTGSTRDTQYF. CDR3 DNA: TGCGCCAGCAGCTTGACAGGGTCAACGCGGGATACGCAGTATTTT.